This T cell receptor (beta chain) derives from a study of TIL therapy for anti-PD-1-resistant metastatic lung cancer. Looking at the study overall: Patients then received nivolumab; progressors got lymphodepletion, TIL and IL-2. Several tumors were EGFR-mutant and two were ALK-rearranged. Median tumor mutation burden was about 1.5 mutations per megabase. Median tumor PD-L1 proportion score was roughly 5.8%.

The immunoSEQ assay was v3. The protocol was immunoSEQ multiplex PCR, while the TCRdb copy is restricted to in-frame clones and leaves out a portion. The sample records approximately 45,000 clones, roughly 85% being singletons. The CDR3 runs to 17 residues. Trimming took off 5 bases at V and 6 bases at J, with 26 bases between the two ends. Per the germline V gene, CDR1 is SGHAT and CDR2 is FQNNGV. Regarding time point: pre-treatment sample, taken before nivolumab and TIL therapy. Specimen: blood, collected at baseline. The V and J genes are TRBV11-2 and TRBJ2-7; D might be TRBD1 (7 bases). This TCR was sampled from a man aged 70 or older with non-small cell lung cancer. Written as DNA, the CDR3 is TGTGCCAGCAGCGTTACCCTGGGACAGACCCTCGGGAGCGAGCAGTACTTC. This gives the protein CASSVTLGQTLGSEQYF. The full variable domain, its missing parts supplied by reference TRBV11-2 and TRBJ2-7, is EAGVAQSPRYKIIEKRQSVAFWCNPISGHATLYWYQQILGQGPKLLIQFQNNGVVDDSQLPKDRFSAERLKGVDSTLKIQPAKLEDSAVYLCASSVTLGQTLGSEQYFGPGTRLTVT.